Listed here are 9 T cell receptor beta chains from one sample, sequenced in a study of control samples from healthy donors and cancer patients. TCRdb's copy holds only in-frame clones and misses some; the assay was immunoSEQ multiplex PCR. Of around 180,000 clones detected, 91% appear once; the ten largest clones hold 2%. The material sequenced was blood. These receptors all come from a woman between 35 and 50 years old in good health.

The chain employs TRBV12-3 or TRBV12-4 and TRBJ2-7, with TRBD2 matching over 7 bases. CDR3 length equals 13 residues. V lost 3 bases to trimming and J lost 7 bases; unmatched junction nucleotides: 6. The CDR3 sequence: CASSFTGLWEQYF. CDR3 nucleotide sequence: TGTGCCAGCAGTTTCACGGGACTATGGGAGCAGTACTTC.

V usage is TRBV5-1 and J usage is TRBJ1-4; D unresolved. The V and J ends lost 0 bases and 6 bases respectively, with 9 bases between them. CDR1 is SGHRS and CDR2 is YFSETQ in the germline V gene. The CDR3 covers 14 residues. The CDR3 loop reads CASSLEGLDEKLFF. Written as DNA, the CDR3 is TGCGCCAGCAGCTTGGAAGGGTTGGATGAAAAACTGTTTTTT.

This chain connects TRBV6-1 to TRBJ1-3; TRBD1 is a possible D gene (5 bases). V lost 2 bases to trimming and J lost 2 bases, with 10 bases between them. The germline V gene encodes CDR1 MNHNS and CDR2 SASEGT. CDR3 length equals 15 residues. The CDR3 loop is CASSESGGAGNTIYF. The DNA of the CDR3 is TGTGCCAGCAGTGAATCGGGAGGGGCTGGAAACACCATATATTTT.

V is TRBV25-1 and J is TRBJ2-1, with D possibly being TRBD2 (7 bases). The CDR3 is 17 amino acids. Per germline, CDR1 MGHDK and CDR2 SYGVNS. V gave up 1 base and J gave up 8 bases, with 21 bases separating them. CDR3 sequence: CASSEFFRGAFIDEQFF. CDR3 sequence (DNA): TGTGCCAGCAGTGAATTTTTTCGGGGGGCCTTTATCGATGAGCAGTTCTTC.

V is TRBV5-1 and J is TRBJ2-6; D is ambiguous. Germline values: CDR1 SGHRS, CDR2 YFSETQ. Trimming took off 0 bases at V and 2 bases at J, with 3 bases between the two ends. The CDR3 totals 14 residues. The CDR3 sequence is CASSLVTGANVLTF. DNA of the CDR3: TGCGCCAGCAGCTTGGTGACTGGGGCCAACGTCCTGACTTTC.

This clone turned up a few times. The chain employs TRBV4-2 and TRBJ1-5; no reliable D call. Trimming stripped 0 bases from V and 4 bases from J, with 7 bases between. The CDR3 covers 14 residues. Germline V gives CDR1 LGHNA, CDR2 YNFKEQ. CDR3 region: CASSQERINQPQHF. The DNA for the CDR3 is TGTGCCAGCAGCCAAGAACGGATAAATCAGCCCCAGCATTTT.

The chain joins TRBV7-3 to TRBJ2-3, with D tentatively TRBD1 or TRBD2 (6 bases each). The CDR3 extends over 15 amino acids. V shed 4 bases and J shed 4 bases, with 15 bases lying between them. The germline gives CDR1 SGHTA, CDR2 FQGTGA. This CDR3 reads CASSYKGGAPDTQYF. The CDR3 nucleotides are TGTGCCAGCAGCTATAAGGGGGGCGCCCCAGATACGCAGTATTTT.

The chain employs TRBV13 and TRBJ2-7; tentatively, D is TRBD1 (7 bases). CDR1 and CDR2 (germline): PRHDT, FYEKMQ (reference sequence). This CDR3 region has 15 residues. The V end was cut by 3 bases, the J end by 1 base, with 13 bases between. CDR3 in amino acids: CASSFGGTESYEQYF. In DNA form, the CDR3 reads TGTGCCAGCAGCTTTGGGGGGACAGAGTCCTACGAGCAGTACTTC.

This chain joins TRBV5-1 and TRBJ2-2; 7 bases map to TRBD2. This CDR3 comprises 16 residues. Germline V gene data show CDR1 as SGHRS and CDR2 as YFSETQ. J lost 1 base, V lost 4 bases, and 7 bases had no gene match. CDR3 sequence reads: CASSPLVAGNTGELFF. CDR3 bases: TGCGCCAGCAGCCCCCTTGTAGCGGGGAACACCGGGGAGCTGTTTTTT.